One T cell receptor beta chain is described in this entry. The antigen it binds to is not known. No base-level quality is on record; no much larger clone is a single base apart. The CDR3, cysteine through phenylalanine, is 16 amino acids long. The kept DNA is CDR3 alone, 48 bases in frame from the first base. The germline V gene yields SGDLS for CDR1 and YYNGEE for CDR2. V has 2 bases trimmed and J has 1 base trimmed; junction bases matching no gene number 7. Library preparation was by the immunoSEQ multiplex PCR assay. TCRdb provides this immuneACCESS table in a form limited to in-frame rearrangements. Some clones are lacking; in checked studies, under half of them reflect an unresolved V gene, and why the rest are absent is not known. The sample table contains 85,000 to 95,000 clones; only one count was recorded for 95% to 97% of them. Roughly 0.39% of the sample lies in the top ten. This sample was included in a study of technical replicates of blood from a handful of donors (dated by TCRdb to about 2017).

Sample: T cells isolated from PBMCs. The chain links TRBV9 with TRBJ2-7; 9 central bases correspond to TRBD2. This TCR was recovered from a human donor in good health. The sequenced DNA: TGTGCCAGCAGCGTTTCAGCGGGAGGCGGGTCCTACGAGCAGTACTTC. This translates into CASSVSAGGGSYEQYF.